This paragraph reports one T cell receptor (beta chain). This entry belongs to a study of cytomegalovirus exposure and HLA in healthy donors. The PCR used 60 Vbeta and 13 Jbeta primers. TCRdb's copy holds only in-frame clones and misses some; the assay was immunoSEQ multiplex PCR. Of 150,000 to 200,000 clones in the sample, over 65% are singletons; the top ten hold over 2%. This clonotype was obtained from a man aged 55-75 years in good health and CMV-seronegative. The sequenced sample consisted of PBMCs.

CDR3 DNA sequence: TGTGCCAGTATGAAAGGGACAGGGGGTCGGCGAGGCTACACCTTC. This sequence encodes CASMKGTGGRRGYTF. The chain recombines TRBV27 with TRBJ1-2; 11 nucleotides agree with TRBD1. Germline V gives CDR1 MNHEY, CDR2 SMNVEV (reference sequence). The CDR3 length is 15 residues. The trim removed 9 bases at V and 8 bases at J, leaving 14 bases unmatched.